Following are 6 T cell receptor beta chains from one sample sequenced in a study of T cells in Graves' hyperthyroidism and ophthalmopathy. TCR beta CDR3 regions were amplified from RNA transcripts. TCR CDR3 regions were first amplified by RT-PCR with HTBI primers. TCRdb re-called the multiplex PCR reads through MiXCR, storing one row per CDR3 protein. This sample carries 600,000 to 900,000 distinct CDR3 sequences, 16% of them seen once, and the ten largest clones take around 7.7%. Sample: blood. The receptors originated from a man aged 18 to 29 with Graves' hyperthyroidism.

This clonotype came up a few times. This chain connects TRBV7-9 to TRBJ1-4, with D perhaps TRBD1 (5 bases). CDR3 length: 19 amino acids. Trimming took 4 bases from V and 3 from J, leaving 24 bases between them. CDR1 is SEHNR and CDR2 is FQNEAQ in the germline V gene (reference sequence). The chain's CDR3 is CASSSSRPTTGRANEKLFF. In DNA form, the CDR3 reads TGTGCCAGCAGCTCCTCCAGGCCTACTACGGGGCGGGCTAATGAAAAACTGTTTTTT.

The chain carries TRBV7-8 and TRBJ2-3; tentative D call: TRBD2 (6 bases). This CDR3 comprises 16 residues. From germline, CDR1 is SGHVS and CDR2 FQNEAQ. Trimming left V 1 base short and J 0 bases short, with 11 bases between. The CDR3 sequence is CASSLEASESTDTQYF. In DNA form, the CDR3 reads TGTGCCAGCAGCTTAGAGGCTAGCGAGAGCACAGATACGCAGTATTTT.

This clonotype was counted many times. The chain carries TRBV6-6 and TRBJ2-3; D could derive from TRBD1 or TRBD2 (6 bases each). Germline loops: CDR1 MNHNY, CDR2 SVGAGI (reference sequence). This CDR3 spans 15 amino acids. V was clipped by 0 bases and J by 2 bases, with 9 bases between them. CDR3 sequence reads: CASSYSGGYTDTQYF. DNA of the CDR3: TGTGCCAGCAGTTACTCGGGGGGCTACACAGATACGCAGTATTTT.

This clonotype was counted a few times. The V gene is TRBV20-1, the J gene TRBJ2-7; a weak D match, TRBD2 (6 bases). The length of the CDR3 is 12 residues. CDR1 is DFQATT and CDR2 is SNEGSKA in the germline V gene (reference sequence). Trimming took off 3 bases at V and 7 bases at J, with 13 bases between the two ends. The CDR3 loop reads CSASYAAGEQYF. CDR3 coding DNA: TGCAGTGCTAGTTACGCCGCGGGGGAGCAGTACTTC.

This clonotype showed up many times. The chain carries TRBV7-2 and TRBJ1-1; 9 bases are shared with TRBD1. Germline CDR1 reads SGHTA; CDR2 reads FQGNSA. Trimming took 4 bases from V and 1 from J; bases not matched to a gene: 4. The CDR3 covers 15 residues. Here the CDR3 DNA reads TGTGCCAGCAGCTCCCGGACAGGGGCGAACACTGAAGCTTTCTTT. Its protein product is CASSSRTGANTEAFF.

V is TRBV20-1 and J is TRBJ2-2; 11 bases map to TRBD1. V was pared by 0 bases and J by 7 bases, with 7 bases of the junction left unmatched. Germline CDR1 is DFQATT and CDR2 is SNEGSKA (reference sequence). There are 16 residues in the CDR3. This chain's CDR3 is CSARDRDRGYGGELFF. The CDR3 DNA sequence: TGCAGTGCTAGAGATCGGGACAGGGGGTATGGCGGGGAGCTGTTTTTT.